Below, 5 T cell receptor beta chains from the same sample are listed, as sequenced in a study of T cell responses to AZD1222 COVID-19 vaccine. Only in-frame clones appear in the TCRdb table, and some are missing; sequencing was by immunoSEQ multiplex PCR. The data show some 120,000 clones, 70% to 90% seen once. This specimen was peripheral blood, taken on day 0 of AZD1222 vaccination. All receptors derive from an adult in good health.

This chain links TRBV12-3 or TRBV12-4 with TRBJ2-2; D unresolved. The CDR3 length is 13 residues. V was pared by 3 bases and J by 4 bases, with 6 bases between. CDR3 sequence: CASSFLGTGELFF. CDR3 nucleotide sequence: TGTGCCAGCAGTTTCCTGGGCACCGGGGAGCTGTTTTTT.

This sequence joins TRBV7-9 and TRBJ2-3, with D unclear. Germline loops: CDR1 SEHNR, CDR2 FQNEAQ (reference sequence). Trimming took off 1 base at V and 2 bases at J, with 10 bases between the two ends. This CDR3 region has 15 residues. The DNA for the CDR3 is TGTGCCAGCAGCTTAGTGCGTTCACTCACAGATACGCAGTATTTT. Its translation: CASSLVRSLTDTQYF.

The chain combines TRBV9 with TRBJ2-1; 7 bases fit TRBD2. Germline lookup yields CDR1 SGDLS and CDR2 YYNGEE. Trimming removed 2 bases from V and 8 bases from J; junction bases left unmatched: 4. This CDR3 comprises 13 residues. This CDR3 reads CASSVGLADEQFF. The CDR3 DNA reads TGTGCCAGCAGCGTCGGCCTAGCGGATGAGCAGTTCTTC.

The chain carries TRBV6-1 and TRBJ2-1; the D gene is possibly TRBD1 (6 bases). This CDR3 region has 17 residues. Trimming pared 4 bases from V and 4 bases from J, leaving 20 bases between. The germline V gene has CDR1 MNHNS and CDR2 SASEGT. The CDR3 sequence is CASSGSRGYSIYNEQFF. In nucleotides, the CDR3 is TGTGCCAGCAGTGGAAGCAGGGGCTACTCTATTTACAATGAGCAGTTCTTC.

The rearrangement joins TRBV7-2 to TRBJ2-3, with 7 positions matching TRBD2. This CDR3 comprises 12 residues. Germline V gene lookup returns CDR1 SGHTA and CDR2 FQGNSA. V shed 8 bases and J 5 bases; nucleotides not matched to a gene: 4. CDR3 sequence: CASGRARDTQYF. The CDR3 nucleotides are TGTGCCAGCGGGAGGGCCCGAGATACGCAGTATTTT.